Presented here are 20 T cell receptor beta chains from one specimen sequenced in a study of control samples from healthy donors and cancer patients. The method was immunoSEQ multiplex PCR; TCRdb's version includes in-frame clones alone and lacks a portion of them. The table includes about 80,000 clones, around nine tenths detected once. Input material: blood. The receptors shown here come from a man aged 50-60 years in good health.

This chain links TRBV5-1 with TRBJ2-2; 7 nucleotides align to TRBD2. The CDR3 runs 16 residues. The J segment lost 1 base and the V segment lost 1 base, leaving 4 bases of the junction unmatched. Per the germline V gene, CDR1 is SGHRS and CDR2 is YFSETQ. CDR3 loop: CASSLLASGNTGELFF. The CDR3 coding sequence is TGCGCCAGCAGCTTGTTGGCTAGCGGGAACACCGGGGAGCTGTTTTTT.

The rearrangement links TRBV19 to TRBJ1-5; no definite D call. The CDR3 has 16 amino acids. With 3 bases removed from V and 0 bases from J, the gap between germline ends came to 12 bases. Germline V CDR1 and CDR2: LNHDA, SQIVND (reference sequence). Written as DNA, the CDR3 is TGTGCCAGTAGTATCCTCGGCACTAATAGCAATCAGCCCCAGCATTTT. Translating gives CASSILGTNSNQPQHF.

The chain joins TRBV7-8 to TRBJ1-6, with a weak D call TRBD1 (6 bases). Germline values: CDR1 SGHVS, CDR2 FQNEAQ. V gave up 3 bases and J gave up 5 bases, with 14 bases separating them. CDR3 length: 16 residues. CDR3 region: CASSFSRGEDNSPLHF. The CDR3, as DNA: TGTGCCAGCAGCTTTAGCAGGGGAGAGGATAATTCACCCCTCCACTTT.

The chain uses TRBV30 and TRBJ1-2, with 10 bases matching TRBD1. Germline CDR1 reads GTSNPN; CDR2 reads SVGIG (reference sequence). V lost 1 base and J lost 5; bases outside the gene matches: 7. The CDR3 spans 15 residues. For the CDR3, the DNA is TGTGCCTGGAGTGCGACAGGGGGCGCGGGGTATGGCTACACCTTC. This encodes CAWSATGGAGYGYTF.

The gene calls are TRBV5-6 and TRBJ1-4; D remains ambiguous. Per the germline V gene, CDR1 is SGHDT and CDR2 is YYEEEE. V was clipped by 2 bases and J by 5 bases, with 4 bases between them. The CDR3 runs to 12 residues. CDR3 sequence reads: CASSFMNEKLFF. The CDR3 region has the DNA TGTGCCAGCAGCTTTATGAATGAAAAACTGTTTTTT.

This clone came up once. The chain combines TRBV5-1 with TRBJ1-2; 9 nucleotides match TRBD1. CDR1 is SGHRS and CDR2 is YFSETQ in the germline V gene. The V and J ends lost 0 bases and 4 bases, in that order; junction bases with no gene match: 4. The CDR3 runs 15 residues. CDR3 coding DNA: TGCGCCAGCAGCTTGGGGACAGGGGCTAGCTATGGCTACACCTTC. Translation gives CASSLGTGASYGYTF.

This clone came up once. CDR3 DNA sequence: TGTGCCAGCAGCAGGACAGGGGGCTATAATTCACCCCTCCACTTT. Amino acids: CASSRTGGYNSPLHF. The gene calls are TRBV5-6 and TRBJ1-6; 10 bases agree with TRBD1. The CDR3 runs to 15 residues. The trim removed 4 bases at V and 3 bases at J, leaving 1 base unmatched. Germline lookup yields CDR1 SGHDT and CDR2 YYEEEE.

The chain joins TRBV6-2 or TRBV6-3 to TRBJ1-4; D not resolved. V lost 2 bases, J lost 2 bases, and 6 bases lay in between. The length of the CDR3 is 14 residues. CDR1 and CDR2 (germline): MNHEY, SVGEGT. The CDR3 loop reads CASSYIGTNEKLFF. The CDR3 nucleotides are TGTGCCAGCAGTTACATCGGGACTAATGAAAAACTGTTTTTT.

The chain employs TRBV15 and TRBJ2-5; D may be TRBD1 (6 bases). Trimming pared 4 bases from V and 4 bases from J, leaving 22 bases between. Germline V gene lookup returns CDR1 LNHNV and CDR2 YYDKDF (reference sequence). This CDR3 is built from 17 residues. The CDR3 loop reads CATSTSRGGRIGETQYF. The CDR3 DNA reads TGTGCCACCAGCACCAGCAGGGGCGGGCGGATCGGAGAGACCCAGTACTTC. The complete variable domain, with remaining parts taken from reference TRBV15 and TRBJ2-5, reads DAMVIQNPRYQVTQFGKPVTLSCSQTLNHNVMYWYQQKSSQAPKLLFHYYDKDFNNEADTPDNFQSRRPNTSFCFLDIRSPGLGDTAMYLCATSTSRGGRIGETQYFGPGTRLLVL.

The chain is built from TRBV2 and TRBJ2-7; 8 nucleotides match TRBD1. CDR1 SNHLY and CDR2 FYNNEI come from the germline V gene. This CDR3 is 13 amino acids long. V trimming: 4 bases; J trimming: 6 bases; junction bases outside the gene matches: 5. The CDR3 region has the DNA TGTGCCAGCAGTGGTTCAGGGGGCGGCGAGCAGTACTTC. Translation gives CASSGSGGGEQYF.

The chain combines TRBV29-1 with TRBJ1-4; D is perhaps TRBD1 (5 bases). There are 11 residues in the CDR3. Trimming took off 4 bases at V and 13 bases at J, with 13 bases between the two ends. Germline-derived CDR1 and CDR2 are SQVTM and ANQGSEA. The CDR3 DNA is TGCAGCGTTGGACAGCCGGAGAGACTGTTTTTT. It yields the protein CSVGQPERLFF. The whole variable domain, remainder taken from reference TRBV29-1 and TRBJ1-4, is SAVISQKPSRDICQRGTSLTIQCQVDSQVTMMFWYRQQPGQSLTLIATANQGSEATYESGFVIDKFPISRPNLTFSTLTVSNMSPEDSSIYLCSVGQPERLFFGSGTQLSVL.

The genes are TRBV10-2 and TRBJ1-6; D gene unclear. Deletions cut 4 bases from V and 9 bases from J, with 10 bases between. The length of the CDR3 is 13 residues. In germline, CDR1 is WSHSY, CDR2 SAAADI. The DNA of the CDR3 is TGCGCCAGCAGTGTACAGATCCCTTCACCCCTCCACTTT. It encodes CASSVQIPSPLHF.

About this clone: Relative to the germline gene, one junction end is altered; a read error may explain this. The chain couples TRBV2 to TRBJ1-1, with D uncertain. There are 13 residues in the CDR3. The germline gives CDR1 SNHLY, CDR2 FYNNEI. CDR3 region: CASLFWKNSEAFF. The CDR3 DNA follows: TGTGCCAGCCTCTTCTGGAAGAACTCTGAAGCTTTCTTT.

CDR3 region: CASSFRQGSTQYF. CDR3 bases: TGTGCCAGCAGCTTTAGACAGGGCTCAACGCAGTATTTT. This chain links TRBV7-9 with TRBJ2-3; 7 bases are a match to TRBD1. CDR1 and CDR2 (germline): SEHNR, FQNEAQ (reference sequence). Trimming cost V 3 bases and J 9 bases; bases outside gene matches: 6. The CDR3 is 13 amino acids.

V gene TRBV11-3 combines with J gene TRBJ1-6; possibly TRBD1 for D (5 bases). Germline V CDR1 and CDR2: SGHNT, YENEEA. The V end was cut by 1 base, the J end by 9 bases, with 7 bases between. The CDR3 consists of 13 residues. As DNA, the CDR3 is TGTGCCAGCAGCTTAGCAGGGTCTTCACCCCTCCACTTT. Translated, it gives CASSLAGSSPLHF.

The rearrangement uses TRBV27 and TRBJ2-3; 10 bases fit TRBD2. The CDR3 covers 17 residues. V trimming: 5 bases; J trimming: 2 bases; junction bases outside the gene matches: 10. Germline lookup yields CDR1 MNHEY and CDR2 SMNVEV (reference sequence). In DNA, the CDR3 is TGTGCCAGCAGTCCCTATTTAGCGGGGGGTTACACAGATACGCAGTATTTT. This translates into CASSPYLAGGYTDTQYF.

Written as DNA, the CDR3 is TGCGCCAGCAGCTTGAGGGATGAGCAGTTCTTC. Its protein product is CASSLRDEQFF. The V and J genes are TRBV5-1 and TRBJ2-1, with no clear D. This CDR3 is 11 amino acids long. Germline V gives CDR1 SGHRS, CDR2 YFSETQ. The V end was cut by 1 base, the J end by 8 bases, with 4 bases between.

This chain connects TRBV5-4 to TRBJ1-1; D not certain. Germline V gene lookup returns CDR1 SGHNT and CDR2 YYREEE (reference sequence). Trimming shortened V by 0 bases and J by 1 base, and 10 bases separated the two germline ends. The CDR3 has 15 residues. Here the CDR3 DNA reads TGTGCCAGCAGCTTGGCCAGGCCGAGGAACACTGAAGCTTTCTTT. It yields the protein CASSLARPRNTEAFF.

The chain employs TRBV5-1 and TRBJ1-1, with unresolved D. Germline V lookup: CDR1 SGHRS, CDR2 YFSETQ. V was cut by 4 bases and J by 1 base, with 17 bases left in between. The CDR3 is made up of 16 amino acids. This CDR3 reads CASSAFVGQKNTEAFF. CDR3 DNA: TGCGCCAGCAGCGCCTTCGTAGGCCAGAAGAACACTGAAGCTTTCTTT.

The chain is built from TRBV6-6 and TRBJ1-2; the D is unclear. V lost 1 base, J lost 3 bases, and 12 bases lay in between. Germline-derived CDR1 and CDR2 are MNHNY and SVGAGI (reference sequence). CDR3 length: 15 residues. CDR3 sequence (DNA): TGTGCCAGCAGTTACTTCGCCACCCCTCACTATGGCTACACCTTC. Its protein product is CASSYFATPHYGYTF.